These T cell receptor beta chains were read from a single sample in a study of beta chain features in type 1 diabetes. Using immunoSEQ multiplex PCR, the repertoire was profiled, and TCRdb retains in-frame clones only, with some absent. The repertoire holds hundreds of thousands of clones, with 14% as singletons. The specimen was central memory CD4+ T cells from blood. The receptors shown here come from a man under 40 in good health. CDR3s include the opening cysteine and the closing phenylalanine or tryptophan. The order of the fields is V gene, D gene, clone size, CDR3 length, J gene, CDR3 DNA, CDR3 protein. A D gene is named only where the DNA matches it firmly. Clone sizes are given selectively: once, few, many, or a class where the clone is expanded.

V: TRBV2
D: NA
size: NA
length: 13
J: TRBJ1-1
DNA: TGTGCCAGCGCCTCAGGGGCTAGCGCTGAAGCTTTCTTT
CDR3: CASASGASAEAFF

V: TRBV27
D: TRBD2
size: few
length: 18
J: TRBJ2-5
DNA: TGTGCCAGCAGTTTATCGTGGCGGGGGGGCAGAGTCCAAGAGACCCAGTACTTC
CDR3: CASSLSWRGGRVQETQYF

V: TRBV7-8
D: NA
size: few
length: 12
J: TRBJ2-1
DNA: TGTGCCAGCAGCTTTAGCAGCACTGAGCAGTTCTTC
CDR3: CASSFSSTEQFF

V: TRBV11-2
D: NA
size: NA
length: 15
J: TRBJ2-3
DNA: TGTGCCAGCAGCTTGGTGGCCGTCCCCACAGATACGCAGTATTTT
CDR3: CASSLVAVPTDTQYF

V: TRBV7-3
D: NA
size: NA
length: 14
J: TRBJ2-1
DNA: TGTGCCAGCAGCCTACGGGACTCTTTTGATGAGCAGTTCTTC
CDR3: CASSLRDSFDEQFF

V: TRBV7-2
D: NA
size: NA
length: 12
J: TRBJ1-6
DNA: TGTGCCAGCACCATGGGGAATTCACCCCTCCACTTT
CDR3: CASTMGNSPLHF

V: TRBV10-3
D: NA
size: many
length: 14
J: TRBJ2-1
DNA: TGTGCCATCAGTGAGTGGGAGGTTCACAATGAGCAGTTCTTC
CDR3: CAISEWEVHNEQFF

V: TRBV25-1
D: NA
size: NA
length: 14
J: TRBJ1-1
DNA: TGTGCCAGCAGTGCCCAATACTGGGGCACTGAAGCTTTCTTT
CDR3: CASSAQYWGTEAFF

V: TRBV7-2
D: TRBD2
size: few
length: 15
J: TRBJ2-1
DNA: TGTGCCAGCAGCGGGGGACTAGTAACCTACAATGAGCAGTTCTTC
CDR3: CASSGGLVTYNEQFF

V: TRBV27
D: TRBD2
size: NA
length: 15
J: TRBJ2-1
DNA: TGTGCCAGCAGTTCGGGGTTAGCGGGAGTTAATGAGCAGTTCTTC
CDR3: CASSSGLAGVNEQFF

V: TRBV4-1
D: NA
size: few
length: 15
J: TRBJ2-7
DNA: TGCGCCAGCAACAACCCAGGGGCCGGCTCCTACGAGCAGTACTTC
CDR3: CASNNPGAGSYEQYF

V: TRBV19
D: TRBD1
size: many
length: 15
J: TRBJ1-2
DNA: TGTGCCAGTAGGAAACAACAGGGGGCCGTTTATGGCTACACCTTC
CDR3: CASRKQQGAVYGYTF

V: TRBV7-2
D: NA
size: NA
length: 14
J: TRBJ2-5
DNA: TGTGCCAGCAGCTCCCGGAGGTCCCAAGAGACCCAGTACTTC
CDR3: CASSSRRSQETQYF

V: TRBV9
D: NA
size: few
length: 15
J: TRBJ2-7
DNA: TGTGCCAGCAGCGTAGAAGGCAGCCGCCCGGGTGAGCAGTACTTC
CDR3: CASSVEGSRPGEQYF

V: TRBV6-1
D: TRBD1
size: few
length: 13
J: TRBJ2-3
DNA: TGTGCCGCGAGGGACAGGGGGGCAGATACGCAGTATTTT
CDR3: CAARDRGADTQYF

V: TRBV18
D: NA
size: few
length: 14
J: TRBJ1-5
DNA: TGTGCCAGCTCACCCGGACGGAGCAATCAGCCCCAGCATTTT
CDR3: CASSPGRSNQPQHF

V: TRBV9
D: NA
size: NA
length: 14
J: TRBJ1-1
DNA: TGTGCCAGCAGCGGGCGGTCCGCGAACACTGAAGCTTTCTTT
CDR3: CASSGRSANTEAFF

V: TRBV4-1
D: TRBD1
size: few
length: 15
J: TRBJ2-1
DNA: TGCGCCAGCAGCCAACCCGGGACAGGGTTCTATGAGCAGTTCTTC
CDR3: CASSQPGTGFYEQFF

V: TRBV7-2
D: TRBD2
size: NA
length: 14
J: TRBJ2-3
DNA: TGTGCCAGCGGTCCTTTAGCGGGAACAGATACGCAGTATTTT
CDR3: CASGPLAGTDTQYF

V: TRBV18
D: NA
size: NA
length: 14
J: TRBJ1-2
DNA: TGTGCCAGCTCACCACGAACACAGAACTATGGCTACACCTTC
CDR3: CASSPRTQNYGYTF

V: TRBV4-2
D: NA
size: NA
length: 14
J: TRBJ2-1
DNA: TGTGCCAGCAGCCAAACGGGGTCCTACAATGAGCAGTTCTTC
CDR3: CASSQTGSYNEQFF

V: TRBV6-1
D: TRBD2
size: NA
length: 17
J: TRBJ2-5
DNA: TGTGCCAGCAGTGGTGGACTAGCGAAATCACGGCAAGAGACCCAGTACTTC
CDR3: CASSGGLAKSRQETQYF

V: TRBV19
D: NA
size: few
length: 15
J: TRBJ1-5
DNA: TGTGCCAGTAGTCCCCAGGGAATAAGCAATCAGCCCCAGCATTTT
CDR3: CASSPQGISNQPQHF

V: TRBV11-3
D: TRBD1
size: NA
length: 13
J: TRBJ1-2
DNA: TGTGCCAGCAGCCCCGGACAGGTCTATGGCTACACCTTC
CDR3: CASSPGQVYGYTF

V: TRBV25-1
D: NA
size: few
length: 11
J: TRBJ2-2
DNA: TGTGCCAGCAAAACAACCGGGGAGCTGTTTTTT
CDR3: CASKTTGELFF

V: TRBV6-6
D: NA
size: NA
length: 12
J: TRBJ2-3
DNA: TGTGCCAGCGAAGGGGATGCAGATACGCAGTATTTT
CDR3: CASEGDADTQYF

V: TRBV5-5
D: NA
size: once
length: 15
J: TRBJ2-5
DNA: TGTGCCAGCAGCGGAACTAGCCGGGGCCAAGAGACCCAGTACTTC
CDR3: CASSGTSRGQETQYF

V: TRBV7-2
D: TRBD2
size: many
length: 19
J: TRBJ2-1
DNA: TGTGCCAGCAGCAAGGGGAGGGCTGCCGTTGGACTAGCGATACATGAGCAGTTCTTC
CDR3: CASSKGRAAVGLAIHEQFF

V: TRBV9
D: NA
size: NA
length: 16
J: TRBJ2-1
DNA: TGTGCCAGCAGCGTGACTGGGGGGAGCTCCTACAATGAGCAGTTCTTC
CDR3: CASSVTGGSSYNEQFF

V: TRBV4-1
D: NA
size: NA
length: 13
J: TRBJ2-3
DNA: TGCGCCAGCAGCCGTCAGGGTTCAGATACGCAGTATTTT
CDR3: CASSRQGSDTQYF

V: TRBV6-5
D: TRBD2
size: few
length: 16
J: TRBJ2-5
DNA: TGTGCCAGCAGTTACCCTAGCGGGAGGGGGTACGAGACCCAGTACTTC
CDR3: CASSYPSGRGYETQYF

V: TRBV18
D: NA
size: few
length: 16
J: TRBJ1-3
DNA: TGTGCCAGCTCACCAGGACAGACAGTAATTGGAAACACCATATATTTT
CDR3: CASSPGQTVIGNTIYF

V: TRBV7-8
D: TRBD2
size: NA
length: 14
J: TRBJ2-7
DNA: TGTGCCAGCAGCTTAGCTGAACTGGGCGGGGGGCAGTACTTC
CDR3: CASSLAELGGGQYF

V: TRBV4-1
D: NA
size: NA
length: 15
J: TRBJ1-2
DNA: TGCGCCAGCAGCCAGGACACAGGACTCTTTTATGGCTACACCTTC
CDR3: CASSQDTGLFYGYTF

V: TRBV21-1
D: NA
size: few
length: 12
J: TRBJ2-3
DNA: TGTGCCAGCACCCACGGCACAGATACGCAGTATTTT
CDR3: CASTHGTDTQYF

V: TRBV5-4
D: TRBD1
size: NA
length: 15
J: TRBJ2-5
DNA: TGTGCCAGCAGCCTAAAGGCAGGGGGATTGGAGACCCAGTACTTC
CDR3: CASSLKAGGLETQYF

V: TRBV6-5
D: NA
size: NA
length: 14
J: TRBJ2-3
DNA: TGTGCCAGCAGCTTACGATGGGGCACAGATACGCAGTATTTT
CDR3: CASSLRWGTDTQYF

V: TRBV7-2
D: NA
size: few
length: 12
J: TRBJ1-5
DNA: TGTGCCAGCAGCTCCGCCCCTGAGCCCCAGCATTTT
CDR3: CASSSAPEPQHF

V: TRBV6-7
D: NA
size: many
length: 12
J: TRBJ2-3
DNA: TGTGCCAGCAGTTTGAGCACAGATACGCAGTATTTT
CDR3: CASSLSTDTQYF

V: TRBV5-1
D: TRBD2
size: few
length: 15
J: TRBJ2-5
DNA: TGCGCCAGCAGCTTGGCGGGAGCGGGAGGAGAGACCCAGTACTTC
CDR3: CASSLAGAGGETQYF

V: TRBV20-1
D: NA
size: few
length: 11
J: TRBJ2-5
DNA: TGCAGTGCTAGCGGGGAAGAGACCCAGTACTTC
CDR3: CSASGEETQYF

V: TRBV12-5
D: NA
size: many
length: 12
J: TRBJ2-2
DNA: TGTGCTAGTACCCGGGACACCGGGGAGCTGTTTTTT
CDR3: CASTRDTGELFF